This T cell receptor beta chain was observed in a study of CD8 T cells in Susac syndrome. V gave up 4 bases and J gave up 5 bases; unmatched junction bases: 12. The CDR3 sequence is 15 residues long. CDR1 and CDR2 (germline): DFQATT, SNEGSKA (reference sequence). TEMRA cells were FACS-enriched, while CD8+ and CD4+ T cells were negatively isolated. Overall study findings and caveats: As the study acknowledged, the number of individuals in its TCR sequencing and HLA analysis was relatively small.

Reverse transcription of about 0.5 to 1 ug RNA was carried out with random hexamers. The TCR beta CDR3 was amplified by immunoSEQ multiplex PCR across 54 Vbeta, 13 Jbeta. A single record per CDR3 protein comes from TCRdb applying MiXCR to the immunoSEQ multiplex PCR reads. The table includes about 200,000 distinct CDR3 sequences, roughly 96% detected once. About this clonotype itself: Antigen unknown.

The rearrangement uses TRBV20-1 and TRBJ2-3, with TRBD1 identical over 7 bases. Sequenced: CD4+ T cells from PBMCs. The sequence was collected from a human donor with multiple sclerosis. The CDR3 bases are TGCAGTGCTACCCCACCAGGGGGAGCCCTAGATACGCAGTATTTT. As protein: CSATPPGGALDTQYF.